The 30 T cell receptor beta chains reported below all come from one sample, sequenced in a study of response to subunit inactivated influenza vaccine listed by TCRdb under 2018. The library was prepared using RT-PCR. The data were produced on an Illumina HiSeq 2500. TCRdb ran its own pipeline on the public reads, namely fastp trimming at Q25 and MiXCR clone calling, and kept in-frame beta chains. Each entry merges the rows of one CDR3 protein and shows their most common DNA and genes. For this sample the table gives over 650,000 distinct CDR3 sequences, of which 15% to 20% were detected only once. The top ten constitute 9.5% to 13% of the sample. The sequencing used PBMCs from blood, collected around 5 days after vaccination. The receptors come from a man aged 50 to 59 who received an inactivated influenza vaccine. Donor details come from another sample of the same person, matched by shared clones.

In its sample, this clonotype was seen a few times. The V and J genes are TRBV7-9 and TRBJ2-2, with no clear D. Germline assignment: CDR1 SEHNR and CDR2 FQNEAQ (reference sequence). This CDR3 spans 15 amino acids. Trimming took 6 bases from V and 3 from J, leaving 14 bases between them. The CDR3 spells CASRPEIRYTGELFF. CDR3 sequence (DNA): TGTGCCAGCAGGCCTGAAATTCGGTACACCGGGGAGCTGTTTTTT.

The chain is built from TRBV7-9 and TRBJ2-1, with 16 bases lining up with TRBD2. Germline-derived CDR1 and CDR2 are SEHNR and FQNEAQ (reference sequence). Germline trimming cut 5 bases from V and 2 bases from J; bases unmatched to any gene: 3. The CDR3 has 17 amino acids. CDR3 DNA: TGTGCCAGCAGCCTCGGGACTAGCGGGGGGGCCTACAATGAGCAGTTCTTC. Its protein product is CASSLGTSGGAYNEQFF.

This chain uses TRBV5-1 with TRBJ2-1; 7 nucleotides line up with TRBD2. The CDR3 runs to 14 residues. J gave up 7 bases and V 0 bases, and 4 bases lay outside the gene matches. Germline values: CDR1 SGHRS, CDR2 YFSETQ. As DNA, the CDR3 is TGCGCCAGCAGCTTGGACAGGCGGGGGAATGAGCAGTTCTTC. Amino acids: CASSLDRRGNEQFF.

This clonotype appeared once. The chain combines TRBV28 with TRBJ2-7, with a tentative D call TRBD1 (6 bases). The V gene's germline CDR1 is MDHEN and CDR2 SYDVKM. Trimming removed 6 bases at V and 5 bases at J, with 20 bases between. The CDR3 spans 15 residues. CDR3 amino acids: CASRPRLTGFHEQYF. DNA of the CDR3: TGTGCCAGCAGACCTAGGTTGACAGGCTTCCACGAGCAGTACTTC.

The chain combines TRBV20-1 with TRBJ2-5; TRBD2 matches 8 bases. The V and J ends lost 5 bases and 2 bases, in that order; junction bases with no gene match: 7. CDR3 length equals 14 residues. Germline V CDR1 and CDR2: DFQATT, SNEGSKA (reference sequence). The CDR3 nucleotides read TGCAGTGCTTATAGCGGGACCCTACAAGAGACCCAGTACTTC. Its protein is CSAYSGTLQETQYF.

This clonotype has a count of ten or more. The V call is TRBV5-1, the J call TRBJ2-7; no clear D gene. Germline V gene sequence: CDR1 SGHRS, CDR2 YFSETQ. The CDR3 contains 16 residues. With 0 bases removed from V and 0 bases from J, the gap between germline ends came to 13 bases. This CDR3 is CASSLGIVGLSYEQYF. The CDR3 DNA sequence: TGCGCCAGCAGCTTGGGAATCGTCGGCCTCTCCTACGAGCAGTACTTC.

The chain carries TRBV12-3 or TRBV12-4 and TRBJ1-1, with D possibly being TRBD1 (6 bases). The CDR3 sequence is 12 residues long. V gave up 5 bases and J gave up 6 bases, with 10 bases separating them. CDR3 sequence reads: CASSIGGAEAFF. The CDR3 DNA follows: TGTGCCAGCAGTATAGGGGGAGCTGAAGCTTTCTTT.

The gene calls are TRBV7-2 and TRBJ2-7; maybe TRBD1 (6 bases). The V gene lost 5 bases and the J gene lost 0 bases, with 17 bases spanning the gap. CDR3 size: 16 residues. Per the germline V gene, CDR1 is SGHTA and CDR2 is FQGNSA. CDR3 bases: TGTGCCAGCAGCCCCTCCGGACAGCCTTACTCCTACGAGCAGTACTTC. It is translated as CASSPSGQPYSYEQYF. Full variable domain (rest looked up from reference TRBV7-2 and TRBJ2-7): GAGVSQSPSNKVTEKGKDVELRCDPISGHTALYWYRQSLGQGLEFLIYFQGNSAPDKSGLPSDRFSAERTGGSVSTLTIQRTQQEDSAVYLCASSPSGQPYSYEQYFGPGTRLTVT.

This clonotype was counted many times. The V and J genes are TRBV6-2 or TRBV6-3 and TRBJ2-1; 7 bases line up with TRBD2. The germline V gene encodes CDR1 MNHEY and CDR2 SVGEGT. The CDR3 spans 14 residues. Trimming removed 3 bases from V and 9 bases from J; junction bases left unmatched: 8. CDR3: CASSYAGEVPEQFF. The CDR3 DNA follows: TGTGCCAGCAGTTATGCGGGAGAAGTACCTGAGCAGTTCTTC.

This clonotype was seen more than once but under ten times. V usage is TRBV3-1 and J usage is TRBJ2-2; TRBD1 agrees at 9 bases. CDR1 LGHDT and CDR2 YNNKEL come from the germline V gene (reference sequence). This CDR3 is built from 16 residues. The ends lost 3 bases at V and 4 bases at J; junction bases unmatched: 6. CDR3 coding DNA: TGTGCCAGCAGCCAGACCGGGACAGGGATCACCGGGGAGCTGTTTTTT. It yields the protein CASSQTGTGITGELFF.

This chain joins TRBV11-2 and TRBJ2-7, with no clear D. This CDR3 has 12 amino acids. From germline, CDR1 is SGHAT and CDR2 FQNNGV. The V and J ends lost 1 base and 5 bases respectively, with 6 bases between them. The CDR3 spells CASSLGTHEQYF. Here the CDR3 DNA reads TGTGCCAGCAGCTTAGGGACCCACGAGCAGTACTTC.

V usage is TRBV6-2 or TRBV6-3 and J usage is TRBJ1-3; weak D call: TRBD1 (6 bases). The germline gives CDR1 MNHEY, CDR2 SVGEGT. CDR3 length equals 18 residues. V lost 5 bases and J lost 4, with 24 bases in between. CDR3: CASSLLRRTGIGGNTIYF. DNA of the CDR3: TGTGCCAGCAGTCTCCTCCGACGAACAGGGATTGGAGGAAACACCATATATTTT.

A few counts support this clonotype. V and J are TRBV6-1 and TRBJ2-1; D assignment may be TRBD1 or TRBD2 (7 bases each). V was pared by 5 bases and J by 7 bases, with 12 bases between. The CDR3 sequence is 13 residues long. CDR1 is MNHNS and CDR2 is SASEGT in the germline V gene. The CDR3 is CASSRRGGNEQFF. The CDR3 DNA is TGTGCCAGCAGTCGCAGGGGGGGGAATGAGCAGTTCTTC.

V is TRBV20-1 and J is TRBJ2-1; 7 bases map to TRBD1. The CDR3 runs 15 residues. Germline lookup yields CDR1 DFQATT and CDR2 SNEGSKA (reference sequence). CDR3 protein: CIFQDRRSSYNEQFF. Written as DNA, the CDR3 is TGCATATTTCAGGACAGGAGGAGCTCCTACAATGAGCAGTTCTTC.

This sequence joins TRBV28 and TRBJ2-2, with 8 positions matching TRBD2. This CDR3 has 15 residues. The germline CDR1 and CDR2 sequences are MDHEN and SYDVKM. Trimming removed 7 bases from V and 3 bases from J; junction bases left unmatched: 7. The CDR3 region is CASIPRGADTGELFF. The CDR3 bases are TGTGCCAGCATCCCGCGGGGGGCCGACACCGGGGAGCTGTTTTTT.

This clonotype was seen ten or more times. The genes are TRBV12-3 or TRBV12-4 and TRBJ2-7, with 7 bases matching TRBD1. The CDR3 totals 13 residues. Trimming took 6 bases from V and 4 from J; bases not matched to a gene: 6. DNA for the CDR3: TGTGCCAGCAGAGCCCGGACAGGTTACGAGCAGTACTTC. This gives the protein CASRARTGYEQYF.

The chain has TRBV4-1 and TRBJ2-7; possibly TRBD1 for D (5 bases). The CDR3 totals 15 residues. Trimming removed 4 bases at V and 3 bases at J, with 16 bases between. Germline-derived CDR1 and CDR2 are MGHRA and YSYEKL. CDR3 amino acids: CASSPTDTADYEQYF. The CDR3 DNA reads as TGCGCCAGCAGCCCAACGGACACAGCCGACTACGAGCAGTACTTC.

In regard to this clonotype: Here the CDR3 omits its conserved ending phenylalanine or tryptophan, so a read error is the likely source. The chain recombines TRBV27 with TRBJ2-3; a possible D gene is TRBD1 (5 bases). Trimming left V 6 bases short and J 4 bases short, with 17 bases between. CDR3 length: 15 residues. The germline V gene encodes CDR1 MNHEY and CDR2 SMNVEV (reference sequence). The CDR3 bases are TGTGCCAGCAGCCTCAGGCCGGACACAGCAGATACGCAGTATTTA. Its protein is CASSLRPDTADTQYL.

This clonotype was recorded a few times. The CDR3 nucleotides read TGTGCCAGCATCCGGGACAGGGCAACCGGCACTGAAGCTTTCTTT. Its protein is CASIRDRATGTEAFF. The chain employs TRBV12-3 or TRBV12-4 and TRBJ1-1; 9 bases map to TRBD1. With 7 bases clipped from V and 4 bases from J, the junction kept 10 bases outside the gene matches. This CDR3 spans 15 amino acids.

This clonotype was seen more than once but under ten times. The V call is TRBV7-2, the J call TRBJ2-1; tentatively, D is TRBD2 (6 bases). The CDR3 is made up of 13 amino acids. Trimming left V 4 bases short and J 6 bases short, with 10 bases between. Germline assignment: CDR1 SGHTA and CDR2 FQGNSA. CDR3 in amino acids: CASSWGLSNEQFF. CDR3 DNA sequence: TGTGCCAGCAGCTGGGGACTTAGCAATGAGCAGTTCTTC.

On this clonotype itself: One junction end does not reproduce the germline sequence, and a read error may be involved. The genes are TRBV7-9 and TRBJ2-2; TRBD2 is a possible D gene (5 bases). This CDR3 has 14 amino acids. Germline values: CDR1 SEHNR, CDR2 FQNEAQ (reference sequence). CDR3 amino acids: CASSGGLYTGELIF. CDR3 bases: TGTGCCAGCAGCGGAGGACTTTACACCGGGGAGCTGATTTTT.

The chain uses TRBV20-1 and TRBJ1-3; D uncertain. The V and J ends lost 5 bases and 3 bases respectively, with 5 bases between them. Germline V gene sequence: CDR1 DFQATT, CDR2 SNEGSKA (reference sequence). The CDR3 runs 11 residues. CDR3 amino acids: CSAYNGNTIYF. The CDR3 bases are TGCAGTGCTTACAATGGAAACACCATATATTTT.

This clonotype was seen a few times. The DNA of the CDR3 is TGCGCCAGCAGCCCTGGGGACAGTGTGAACACTGAAGCTTTCTTT. It specifies CASSPGDSVNTEAFF. V usage is TRBV5-1 and J usage is TRBJ1-1; the match to TRBD1 covers 7 bases. CDR3 length equals 15 residues. V gave up 4 bases and J gave up 0 bases; unmatched junction bases: 6. The germline CDR1 and CDR2 sequences are SGHRS and YFSETQ.

The sample holds a few counts of this clonotype. This sequence joins TRBV5-6 and TRBJ2-3; TRBD2 agrees at 7 bases. The length of the CDR3 is 16 residues. The ends lost 4 bases at V and 2 bases at J; junction bases unmatched: 10. Germline V lookup: CDR1 SGHDT, CDR2 YYEEEE. Written as DNA, the CDR3 is TGTGCCAGCAGCCCTGATGGCGGGGACTACACAGATACGCAGTATTTT. Its translation is CASSPDGGDYTDTQYF.

The chain employs TRBV6-5 and TRBJ2-7, with 14 bases lining up with TRBD2. The V gene's germline CDR1 is MNHEY and CDR2 SVGAGI. The V segment lost 4 bases and the J segment 3 bases; nucleotides outside the gene matches: 8. The CDR3 length is 17 residues. Here the CDR3 DNA reads TGTGCCAGCAGTTCTCCGGGACTAGCGGGAGTTTTCTACGAGCAGTACTTC. This translates into CASSSPGLAGVFYEQYF.

The rearrangement joins TRBV12-3 or TRBV12-4 to TRBJ2-7; tentative D call: TRBD2 (5 bases). The V and J ends lost 4 bases and 6 bases respectively, with 19 bases between them. The CDR3 loop spans 15 amino acids. The DNA of the CDR3 is TGTGCCAGCAGTTCGGTCTCCGGCGGGCGCGGCGAGCAGTACTTC. As protein: CASSSVSGGRGEQYF.

This clonotype appeared a few times. This sequence joins TRBV15 and TRBJ2-7; 7 bases agree with TRBD1. The length of the CDR3 is 14 residues. With V trimmed by 5 bases and J by 7 bases, 11 bases remained unmatched. The germline CDR1 and CDR2 sequences are LNHNV and YYDKDF (reference sequence). Here the CDR3 reads CATSPRQGLAEQYF. The CDR3 region has the DNA TGTGCCACCAGCCCAAGACAGGGTTTGGCGGAGCAGTACTTC.

J is TRBJ2-1 and V is TRBV27; 12 bases fit TRBD1. V was pared by 5 bases and J by 8 bases, with 16 bases of the junction left unmatched. In germline, CDR1 is MNHEY, CDR2 SMNVEV (reference sequence). This CDR3 has 18 residues. Here the CDR3 reads CASSTQKNPGQGAHEQFF. The CDR3 DNA reads as TGTGCCAGCAGTACGCAAAAAAATCCGGGACAGGGGGCCCATGAGCAGTTCTTC.

The J gene is TRBJ1-2, the V gene TRBV6-4; D is perhaps TRBD1 (6 bases). This CDR3 contains 15 residues. V was cut by 1 base and J by 7 bases, with 16 bases left in between. Germline CDR1 reads MRHNA; CDR2 reads SNTAGT. This CDR3 is CASSDFTRGRGGYTF. CDR3 nucleotide sequence: TGTGCCAGCAGTGACTTTACCAGGGGACGGGGTGGCTACACCTTC.

The rearrangement joins TRBV20-1 to TRBJ2-1, with 7 bases lining up with TRBD2. The CDR3 sequence is 15 residues long. CDR1 and CDR2 (germline): DFQATT, SNEGSKA (reference sequence). The J segment lost 0 bases and the V segment lost 2 bases, leaving 4 bases of the junction unmatched. The CDR3 spells CSARSGVRSYNEQFF. The DNA of the CDR3 is TGCAGTGCTAGAAGCGGGGTCCGCTCCTACAATGAGCAGTTCTTC.